This T cell receptor (beta chain) was profiled in a study of response to subunit inactivated influenza vaccine. Germline V gene data show CDR1 as KGHDR and CDR2 as SFDVKD. The CDR3 has 12 residues. V dropped 2 bases and J dropped 11 bases, with 9 bases sitting between them. Study-wide points: Each seasonal influenza vaccination, the authors suggested, recruits few new T cells.

This clonotype was recorded a few times. The antigen is undetermined. TCRdb reprocessed the RT-PCR reads with MiXCR, giving one entry per CDR3 protein. The sample has around 710,000 distinct CDR3 sequences, around 13% seen once. The genes are TRBV24-1 and TRBJ2-1; no clear D. This clonotype was obtained from a man in his fifties who received an inactivated influenza vaccine. The specimen was PBMCs from blood, collected 14 to 15 days before vaccination. As DNA, the CDR3 is TGTGCCACCAGTGATTCCGCATCCAAGCAGTTCTTC. Its protein product is CATSDSASKQFF.